This TCR beta chain appears in the sequencing data of a study of blood T cell repertoires in COVID-19 (dated by TCRdb to about 2020). Broadly, across the study: Samples covering the acute and convalescent phases of COVID-19 were provided by collaborators in the United States, Italy and Spain. The prospective study material was composed of cDNA or gDNA derived from T cells, B-cell-depleted T cells, or PBMCs. The dataset comprised deeply sampled blood TCRbeta repertoires from subjects exposed to, actively infected with, or recovered from COVID-19. The repertoires were released in a freely available public database meant as a resource for research on the immune response to SARS-CoV-2. The samples were drawn from two sources: the first 160 participants of the ongoing ImmuneRACE study, and some 1,300 subjects contributed by 6 global collaborators. The sample metadata nearly always contained a de-identified subject ID, COVID-19 status, age in years and sex. HLA class I and class II types, where available, came from metadata supplied by the sample provider rather than from assay-based typing.

Of note for this clone: This clone's antigen is unknown. Base qualities are missing; no much larger clone stands one base away.

Each collaborating institution followed its own protocols to collect whole blood in K2EDTA tubes. Collaborator samples were shipped for TCRbeta analysis as frozen whole blood, isolated PBMCs, or DNA extracted from either sample type. TCRbeta CDR3 regions were amplified from genomic DNA using the immunoSEQ Assay, a bias-controlled multiplex PCR. The original methods were these. The number of nucleated cells in each sample was estimated from the amplification of reference gene primers within the assay. To quantify the absolute abundance of each unique TCRbeta CDR3 rearrangement, sequence reads were collapsed and filtered. Productive Simpson clonality was computed per sample as the square root of Simpson's diversity index over productive rearrangements. Entries here come from immuneACCESS through TCRdb and include only in-frame sequences with V and J called. Some clones fail to appear in such tables; in the studies checked, an unresolved V gene covers under half of the shortfall, and the cause of the remainder is unknown. The DNA was the basis for D and trimming; V, J and clone size are from that table. Counted in this sample were around 180,000 clones; over 65% of them appeared once. Around 3% of the sample is in the top ten clones.

On the study overall, not on this receptor specifically: How much clinical and demographic metadata was included differed by source and by participant, and the metadata was provided uncurated.

The sequenced material came from peripheral blood. This TCR was recovered from a woman aged 80 or older with acute or convalescent COVID-19.

The encoded CDR3 is CASMLGLAGLNEQFF. The nucleotides are TGTGCCAGCATGTTGGGACTAGCGGGTCTCAATGAGCAGTTCTTC. This sequence uses TRBV28 and TRBJ2-1, with TRBD2 matching 12 junction bases. The germline V gene yields MDHEN for CDR1 and SYDVKM for CDR2. Trimming accounts for 7 bases at V and 6 bases at J, while the number of junction bases matched to no gene is 7. The CDR3 covers 15 residues, taking in both the cysteine and the phenylalanine. Just CDR3 DNA is preserved here, 45 bases in frame from base 1.